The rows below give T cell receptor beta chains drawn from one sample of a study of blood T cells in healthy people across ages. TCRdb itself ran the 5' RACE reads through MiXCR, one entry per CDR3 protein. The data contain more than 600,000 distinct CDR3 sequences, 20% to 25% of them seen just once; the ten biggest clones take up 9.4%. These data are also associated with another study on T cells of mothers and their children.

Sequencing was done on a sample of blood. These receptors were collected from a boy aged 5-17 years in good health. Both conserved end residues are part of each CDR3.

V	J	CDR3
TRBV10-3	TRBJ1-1	CAISERVYTEAFF
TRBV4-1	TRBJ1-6	CASSQTEGVIYNSPLHF
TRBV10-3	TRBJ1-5	CAISETGTYNQPQHF
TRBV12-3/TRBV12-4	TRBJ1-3	CASSSPRGYSGNTIYF
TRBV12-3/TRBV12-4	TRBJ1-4	CASRLLGATNEKLFF
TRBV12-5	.	CASGLSIQWEETQYF
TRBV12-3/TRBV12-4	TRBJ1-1	CASSPDSGGAFF
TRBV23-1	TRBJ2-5	CASSPSGHSGRPGYQETQYF
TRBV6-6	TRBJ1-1	CGVGPAEAFF
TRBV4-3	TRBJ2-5	CASSLSHGLDSGEQYF
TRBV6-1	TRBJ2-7	CASSELSREQYF
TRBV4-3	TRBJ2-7	CASSHGQGIPYEQYF
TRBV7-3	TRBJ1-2	CASSLTYRANYGYTF
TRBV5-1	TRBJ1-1	CASSWTAMNTEAFF
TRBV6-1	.	CASRARPGLAYEQFF
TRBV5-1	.	CASTGINYEQYF
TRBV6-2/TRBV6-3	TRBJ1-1	CASSYSRTGGNTEAFF
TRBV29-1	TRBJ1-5	CSVTSLNQPQHF
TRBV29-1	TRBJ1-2	CSVEDEGRYGYTF
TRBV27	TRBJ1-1	CASSGTLPNTEAFF
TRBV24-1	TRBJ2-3	CATSPSGGTDTQYF
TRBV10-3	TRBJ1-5	CAISEERARDQPQHF
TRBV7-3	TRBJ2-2	CASSLKTANTGELFF
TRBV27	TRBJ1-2	CASSFGQPNYGYTF
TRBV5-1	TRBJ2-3	CASRSGQATDTQYF
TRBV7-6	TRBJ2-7	CASSLGLAGGPNEQYF
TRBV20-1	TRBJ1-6	CSARDRGWIDSPLHF
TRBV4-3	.	CASSQARTGLYEQYF
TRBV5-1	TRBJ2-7	CASNDLDSSYEQYF
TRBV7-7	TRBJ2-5	CASSLAPGQGETQYF
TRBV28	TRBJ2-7	CASSLGPGQIPYEQYF
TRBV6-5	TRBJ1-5	CASRGLPNQPQHF